The clone carrying this TCR beta chain was seen a few times. This sample was taken from a study of blood T cell repertoires in COVID-19. Turning to the study itself: PBMCs, B-cell-depleted T cells, or T cells were the source of the cDNA or gDNA that made up the material.

The V and J ends lost 4 bases and 2 bases respectively, with 11 bases between them. The germline gives CDR1 MGHRA, CDR2 YSYEKL. This CDR3 spans 14 amino acids. Sequenced by immunoSEQ multiplex PCR; TCRdb stores in-frame clones only, minus some. The table lists about 140,000 clones, 84% of them singletons, with 1.5% to 2% in the top ten. What was sequenced was PBMCs or T cells enriched from blood (not recorded which). This receptor was obtained from a woman younger than 35 who had been exposed to COVID-19. The chain is built from TRBV4-1 and TRBJ2-5, with D maybe TRBD2 (6 bases). DNA for the CDR3: TGCGCCAGCAGCCTCATAGCGGAACAAGAGACCCAGTACTTC. Amino acid sequence: CASSLIAEQETQYF.